This TCR beta chain was profiled in a study of OX40 agonist ivuxolimab in advanced cancers. CDR1 is SQVTM, CDR2 ANQGSEA, per germline. CDR3 size: 10 residues. V lost 2 bases, J lost 5 bases, and 3 bases lay in between. Profiled with immunoSEQ multiplex PCR; TCRdb holds only in-frame clones, not every one. This table holds about 46,000 clones, about 88% found once. The chain has TRBV29-1 and TRBJ1-1; D not resolved. The clonotype comes from an adult with an advanced solid tumor such as melanoma, head and neck, liver or kidney cancer. Sequencing used CD4+ or CD8+ T cells sorted from blood, obtained in a trial of the OX40 agonist ivuxolimab. The CDR3 nucleotides are TGCAGCGTTGAAATTACTGAAGCTTTCTTT. The encoded protein is CSVEITEAFF.